Listed here are 4 T cell receptor beta chains from one sample, sequenced in a study of PD-1 blockade in classical Hodgkin lymphoma. Time point defined: cycle 4 day 1 (C4D1), after six to seven weeks of nivolumab. No patient escaped relapse after autologous stem cell transplantation, and brentuximab vedotin exposure varied. Profiled with immunoSEQ multiplex PCR; TCRdb holds only in-frame clones, not every one. The sample lists about 21,000 clones, 70% to 80% occurring once. Sample: peripheral blood mononuclear cells (PBMCs), taken before the fourth cycle of nivolumab. The receptor set was obtained from a human donor with classical Hodgkin lymphoma.

The rearrangement links TRBV6-5 to TRBJ1-6; D is unclear. Germline V gene lookup returns CDR1 MNHEY and CDR2 SVGAGI. The V and J ends lost 10 bases and 6 bases respectively, with 10 bases between them. The CDR3 loop spans 12 amino acids. DNA for the CDR3: TGTGCCACCCGGGAGCCTAATTCACCCCTCCACTTT. It encodes CATREPNSPLHF.

This CDR3 reads CASSSSGQAEYF. The DNA of the CDR3 is TGTGCCAGCAGCTCATCCGGACAGGCCGAGTACTTC. The chain is built from TRBV2 and TRBJ2-7; the match to TRBD1 covers 7 bases. CDR1 and CDR2 from the germline V gene are SNHLY and FYNNEI. The CDR3 is made up of 12 amino acids. With V trimmed by 6 bases and J by 11 bases, 10 bases remained unmatched.

The chain carries TRBV7-2 and TRBJ2-5; D not resolved. Germline-derived CDR1 and CDR2 are SGHTA and FQGNSA. This CDR3 contains 11 residues. Trimming took off 5 bases at V and 5 bases at J, with 6 bases between the two ends. CDR3 nucleotide sequence: TGTGCCAGCAGCCCTTTTGAGACCCAGTACTTC. Translation gives CASSPFETQYF.

The chain joins TRBV7-6 to TRBJ2-5; D is unresolved. CDR1 and CDR2 (germline): SGHVS, FNYEAQ. CDR3 length equals 14 residues. Trimming shortened V by 4 bases and J by 2 bases, and 11 bases separated the two germline ends. As DNA, the CDR3 is TGTGCCAGCAGCTCCCGGCCATTACAAGAGACCCAGTACTTC. Translated: CASSSRPLQETQYF.